This T cell receptor (beta chain) is drawn from a study of beta chain features in type 1 diabetes. Study-level results: People with Type 1 diabetes carried modestly yet significantly shorter TCRB CDR3s in all four CD4+ subsets.

Of the isolated RNA, all was reverse transcribed, and so the sequenced material was expressed TCRB transcripts. Using immunoSEQ multiplex PCR, the repertoire was profiled, and TCRdb retains in-frame clones only, with some absent. The table records roughly 160,000 clones, roughly 8% of them present only once. The CDR3 is 13 residues long. V lost 5 bases and J 10 bases, leaving 12 bases between the germline ends. Germline V gene lookup returns CDR1 LGHNA and CDR2 YSLEER. This clone was observed a few times. No antigen is known for it. This receptor was taken from a young woman with type 1 diabetes. The chain is built from TRBV4-3 and TRBJ1-6; possibly TRBD1 for D (6 bases). Sequences were obtained from central memory CD4+ T cells from blood. The CDR3, as DNA: TGCGCCAGCAGCTTAGGGGGGGAGTCACCCCTCCACTTT. It encodes CASSLGGESPLHF.